Listed below are T cell receptor beta chains from one sample, sequenced in a study of response to subunit inactivated influenza vaccine. MiXCR was run by TCRdb on the RT-PCR reads, yielding one entry per CDR3 protein. The table lists 630,000 or so distinct CDR3 sequences, around 16% of them singletons. The material was PBMCs from blood, obtained 12 days after vaccination. All receptors come from a man in his fifties or sixties who received an inactivated influenza vaccine. CDR3s include the opening cysteine and the closing phenylalanine or tryptophan. The order of the fields is CDR3 protein, CDR3 DNA, J gene, D gene, CDR3 length, V gene, clone size. A D gene is named only where the DNA matches it firmly. The size entry is marked missing in some rows and otherwise reads once, few, many or a size class.

CASSLNYRVSTDTQYF,TGTGCCAGCAGCTTAAACTACAGGGTTAGCACAGATACGCAGTATTTT,TRBJ2-3,.,16,TRBV7-9,few
CASSYVPGKFQETQYF,TGTGCCAGCAGTTACGTCCCAGGGAAATTCCAAGAGACCCAGTACTTC,TRBJ2-5,.,16,TRBV6-2/TRBV6-3,.
CASRQDRGRSNQPQHF,TGTGCCAGCAGACAAGACAGGGGGCGTAGCAATCAGCCCCAGCATTTT,TRBJ1-5,TRBD1,16,TRBV7-8,few
CASSRANTGELFF,TGTGCCAGCTCACGTGCGAACACCGGGGAGCTGTTTTTT,TRBJ2-2,.,13,TRBV18,few
CASSHPGRGRYNEQFF,TGTGCCAGCAGCCACCCGGGCAGGGGTCGGTACAATGAGCAGTTCTTC,TRBJ2-1,.,16,TRBV14,.
CASSSFSGSSYNEQFF,TGTGCCAGCAGCTCGTTTAGCGGAAGCTCCTACAATGAGCAGTTCTTC,TRBJ2-1,.,16,TRBV7-9,many
CASSPGAGGGNIQYF,TGCGCCAGCAGCCCGGGAGCGGGAGGTGGAAACATTCAGTACTTC,TRBJ2-4,TRBD2,15,TRBV5-1,.
CASSKTSGGWSYNEQFF,TGTGCCAGCAGCAAGACTAGCGGGGGGTGGTCCTACAATGAGCAGTTCTTC,TRBJ2-1,TRBD2,17,TRBV11-2,few
CASSQVSNRGVREKLFF,TGCGCCAGCAGCCAAGTTTCTAACAGGGGAGTTCGTGAAAAACTGTTTTTT,TRBJ1-4,TRBD1,17,TRBV4-1,.
CASSRGNSGGVDTQYF,TGTGCCAGCAGCCGGGGAAATAGCGGGGGAGTAGATACGCAGTATTTT,TRBJ2-3,TRBD2,16,TRBV11-2,few
CASRRGLNEQYF,TGCGCCAGCCGCAGGGGGCTAAACGAGCAGTACTTC,TRBJ2-7,TRBD1,12,TRBV5-1,.
CASMQGGAAYEQYF,TGCGCCAGCATGCAGGGGGGGGCCGCCTACGAGCAGTACTTC,TRBJ2-7,.,14,TRBV5-1,.
CASSRLKNNEQFF,TGTGCCAGCAGCCGTCTTAAAAACAATGAGCAGTTCTTC,TRBJ2-1,.,13,TRBV11-3,few
CASSMGQPTDTQYF,TGCGCCAGCAGCATGGGACAGCCCACAGATACGCAGTATTTT,TRBJ2-3,TRBD1,14,TRBV5-1,.
CASSVIDYRRTTGELFF,TGTGCCAGCAGCGTAATTGACTATCGGAGAACGACCGGGGAGCTGTTTTTT,TRBJ2-2,.,17,TRBV9,few
CSVGTSGALGDTQYF,TGCAGCGTTGGGACTAGCGGAGCCCTGGGAGATACGCAGTATTTT,TRBJ2-3,TRBD2,15,TRBV29-1,many
CASSYSPEGFDTEAFF,TGTGCCAGCAGTTACTCTCCTGAAGGGTTTGACACTGAAGCTTTCTTT,TRBJ1-1,.,16,TRBV6-2/TRBV6-3,.
CASGLGIGTQYF,TGTGCTAGTGGTCTCGGTATTGGTACGCAGTATTTT,TRBJ2-3,.,12,TRBV12-5,.
CASSLGTGLNSPLHF,TGTGCCAGCAGCCTTGGGACAGGACTTAATTCACCCCTCCACTTT,TRBJ1-6,TRBD1,15,TRBV14,.
CASSFPPSSYTF,TGTGCCAGCAGTTTTCCCCCATCGAGCTACACCTTC,TRBJ1-2,.,12,TRBV6-2/TRBV6-3,few